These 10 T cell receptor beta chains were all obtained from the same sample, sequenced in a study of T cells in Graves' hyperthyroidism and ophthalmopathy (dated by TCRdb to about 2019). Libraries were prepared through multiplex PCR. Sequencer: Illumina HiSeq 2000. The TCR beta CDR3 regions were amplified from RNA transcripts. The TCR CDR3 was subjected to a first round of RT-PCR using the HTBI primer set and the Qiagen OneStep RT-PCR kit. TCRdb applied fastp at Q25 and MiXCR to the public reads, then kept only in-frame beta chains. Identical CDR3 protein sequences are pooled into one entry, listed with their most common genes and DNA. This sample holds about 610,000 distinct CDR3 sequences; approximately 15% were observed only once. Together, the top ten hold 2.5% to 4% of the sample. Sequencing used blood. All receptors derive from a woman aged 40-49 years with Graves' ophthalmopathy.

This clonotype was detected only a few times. This CDR3 reads CASSYGTATQSYNSPLHF. As DNA, the CDR3 is TGCGCCAGCAGCTACGGGACGGCGACACAGTCTTATAATTCACCCCTCCACTTT. The chain uses TRBV5-1 and TRBJ1-6, with a tentative D call TRBD1 (5 bases). This CDR3 is built from 18 residues. Trimming removed 3 bases from V and 4 bases from J, with 20 bases in between. The V gene's germline CDR1 is SGHRS and CDR2 YFSETQ.

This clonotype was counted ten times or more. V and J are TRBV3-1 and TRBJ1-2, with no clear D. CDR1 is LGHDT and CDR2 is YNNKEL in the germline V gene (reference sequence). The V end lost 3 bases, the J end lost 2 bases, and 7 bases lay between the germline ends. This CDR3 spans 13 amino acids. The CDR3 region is CASSHGPNYGYTF. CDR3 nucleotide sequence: TGTGCCAGCAGCCATGGACCGAACTATGGCTACACCTTC.

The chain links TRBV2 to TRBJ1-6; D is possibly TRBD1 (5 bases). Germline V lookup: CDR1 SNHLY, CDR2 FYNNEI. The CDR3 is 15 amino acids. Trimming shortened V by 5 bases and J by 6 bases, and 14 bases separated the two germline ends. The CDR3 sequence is CASSPIRDSNSPLHF. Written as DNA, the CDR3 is TGTGCCAGCAGTCCTATCCGGGACTCTAATTCACCCCTCCACTTT.

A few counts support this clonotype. The CDR3 loop reads CASSPSGTSVSTQYF. CDR3 bases: TGTGCCAGCAGCCCCTCCGGGACTAGCGTATCGACCCAGTACTTC. The chain couples TRBV7-3 to TRBJ2-5; 10 bases align to TRBD2. CDR3 length: 15 amino acids. Looked up from germline, CDR1 is SGHTA and CDR2 is FQGTGA. The V segment lost 5 bases and the J segment 7 bases; nucleotides outside the gene matches: 10. Variable domain in full (rest from reference TRBV7-3 and TRBJ2-5): GAGVSQTPSNKVTEKGKYVELRCDPISGHTALYWYRQSLGQGPEFLIYFQGTGAADDSGLPNDRFFAVRPEGSVSTLKIQRTERGDSAVYLCASSPSGTSVSTQYFGPGTRLLVL.

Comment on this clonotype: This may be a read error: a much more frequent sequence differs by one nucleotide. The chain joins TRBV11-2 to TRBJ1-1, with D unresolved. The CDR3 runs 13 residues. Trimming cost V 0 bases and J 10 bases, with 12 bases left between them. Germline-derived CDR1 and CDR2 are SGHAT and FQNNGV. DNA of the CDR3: TGTGCCAGCAGCTTAGATGGCGGGTCGTCAGCTTTCTTT. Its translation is CASSLDGGSSAFF.

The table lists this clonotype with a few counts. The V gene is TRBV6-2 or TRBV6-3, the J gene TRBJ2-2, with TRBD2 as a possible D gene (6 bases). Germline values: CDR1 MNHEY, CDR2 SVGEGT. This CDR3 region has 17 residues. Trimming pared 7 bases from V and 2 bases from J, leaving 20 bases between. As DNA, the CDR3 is TGTGCCAGCACCCCCGGACGCGGGACCTTTAACACCGGGGAGCTGTTTTTT. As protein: CASTPGRGTFNTGELFF.

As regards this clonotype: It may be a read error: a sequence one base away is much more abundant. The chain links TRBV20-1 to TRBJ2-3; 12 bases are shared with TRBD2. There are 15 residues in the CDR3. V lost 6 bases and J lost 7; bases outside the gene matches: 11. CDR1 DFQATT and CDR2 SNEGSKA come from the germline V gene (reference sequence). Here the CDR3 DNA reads TGCAGTGCCAAGACTAGCGGGAGAGGGGTAAATACGCAGTATTTT. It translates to CSAKTSGRGVNTQYF.

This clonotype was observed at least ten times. The CDR3 DNA reads as TGTGCCAGCAGAACAACCGGACTAGCGGGAGGGTGGAATGAGCAGTTCTTC. This sequence encodes CASRTTGLAGGWNEQFF. The gene calls are TRBV28 and TRBJ2-1; 15 nucleotides agree with TRBD2. The germline gives CDR1 MDHEN, CDR2 SYDVKM. With 6 bases clipped from V and 7 bases from J, the junction kept 10 bases outside the gene matches. This CDR3 comprises 17 residues.

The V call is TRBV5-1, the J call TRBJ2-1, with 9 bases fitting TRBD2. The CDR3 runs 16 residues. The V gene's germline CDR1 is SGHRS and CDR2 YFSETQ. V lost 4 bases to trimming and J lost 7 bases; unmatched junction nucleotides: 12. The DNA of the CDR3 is TGCGCCAGCAGCCCAACTAGCGGGCCCGGTGGGAATGAGCAGTTCTTC. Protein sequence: CASSPTSGPGGNEQFF.

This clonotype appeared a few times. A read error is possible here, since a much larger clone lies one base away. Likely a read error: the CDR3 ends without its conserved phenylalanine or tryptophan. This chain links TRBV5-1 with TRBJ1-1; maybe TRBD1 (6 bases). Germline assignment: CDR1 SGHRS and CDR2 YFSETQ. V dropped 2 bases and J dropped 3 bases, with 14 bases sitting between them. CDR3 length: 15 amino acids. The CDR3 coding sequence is TGCGCCAGCAGCTTTTTCGGCAGGGGAGACACTGAAGCTTTCTCT. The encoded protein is CASSFFGRGDTEAFS.